Following are 5 T cell receptor beta chains from one sample sequenced in a study. TCRdb reprocessed the RT-PCR reads with MiXCR, giving one entry per CDR3 protein. The sample lists about 680,000 distinct CDR3 sequences; 14% were seen once. Sequenced input: memory CD4+ T cells from blood. The receptors here all came from a female donor in good health, serving as a healthy control.

The chain employs TRBV20-1 and TRBJ2-3, with TRBD1 identical over 7 bases. The CDR3 length is 14 residues. J gave up 0 bases and V 6 bases, and 6 bases lay outside the gene matches. Germline lookup yields CDR1 DFQATT and CDR2 SNEGSKA (reference sequence). The CDR3 here is CSALQGPSTDTQYF. CDR3 nucleotide sequence: TGCAGTGCCCTACAGGGGCCGAGCACAGATACGCAGTATTTT.

The genes are TRBV3-1 and TRBJ2-1; 14 bases map to TRBD2. The CDR3 has 16 amino acids. The V and J ends lost 4 bases and 7 bases, in that order; junction bases with no gene match: 6. The germline V gene has CDR1 LGHDT and CDR2 YNNKEL (reference sequence). CDR3 sequence reads: CASSPTGTSGGNEQFF. The CDR3 bases are TGTGCCAGCAGCCCAACCGGGACTAGCGGGGGTAATGAGCAGTTCTTC.

The CDR3 loop reads CASTFLTGELFF. CDR3 bases: TGTGCCAGCACCTTCCTCACCGGGGAGCTGTTTTTT. The rearrangement joins TRBV7-9 to TRBJ2-2; D remains ambiguous. Trimming cost V 7 bases and J 4 bases, with 7 bases left between them. Per the germline V gene, CDR1 is SEHNR and CDR2 is FQNEAQ (reference sequence). The CDR3 loop spans 12 amino acids.

The CDR3 loop is CASSLSRAGRDTEAFF. Written as DNA, the CDR3 is TGTGCCAGCAGTTTATCGCGGGCAGGGCGGGACACTGAAGCTTTCTTT. This rearrangement joins TRBV27 to TRBJ1-1; D is perhaps TRBD1 (5 bases). The CDR3 has 16 residues. CDR1 and CDR2 from the germline V gene are MNHEY and SMNVEV (reference sequence). Trimming took 0 bases from V and 3 from J, leaving 14 bases between them.

The J gene is TRBJ1-1, the V gene TRBV5-1, with 7 bases matching TRBD1. Per germline, CDR1 SGHRS and CDR2 YFSETQ. The CDR3 runs 13 residues. Unmatched junction bases numbered 5, after V lost 0 bases and J lost 9 bases. CDR3 DNA sequence: TGCGCCAGCAGCTTGGGGGGGGACAGCAAAGCTTTCTTT. As protein: CASSLGGDSKAFF.